The 13 T cell receptor beta chains presented below share a single source sample, sequenced in a study of CD8 T cells in ankylosing spondylitis (dated by TCRdb to the late 2010s). Library preparation employed 5' RACE. Sequenced on an Illumina HiSeq 2500. In-frame beta chains were kept once TCRdb had trimmed the public reads at Q25 with fastp and called clones with MiXCR. A single entry per CDR3 protein holds the most common genes and DNA from its merged rows. The sample yields roughly 470,000 distinct CDR3 sequences; 26% were counted once. The ten largest clones add up to 0.89% of the sample. These receptors have no identified antigens. Broader findings and caveats from the paper: Blood from ankylosing spondylitis patients appeared to be characterized by a TCR beta motif made up of fewer than ten highly homologous amino acid variants.

The specimen was blood, either unsorted or a sorted T cell fraction (not recorded which). The receptors originated from a male donor with ankylosing spondylitis.

This chain connects TRBV20-1 to TRBJ2-1; 10 bases are a match to TRBD2. V dropped 3 bases and J dropped 8; count of bases not matched to a gene: 13. The CDR3 runs to 16 residues. Germline V gives CDR1 DFQATT, CDR2 SNEGSKA (reference sequence). In DNA, the CDR3 is TGCAGTGCTAGCCTTGGACTAGCGGTCCCCCAGGATGAGCAGTTCTTC. The encoded protein is CSASLGLAVPQDEQFF.

This sequence joins TRBV29-1 and TRBJ2-1; TRBD2 aligns across 7 bases. This CDR3 contains 15 residues. CDR1 is SQVTM, CDR2 ANQGSEA, per germline. The ends lost 2 bases at V and 0 bases at J; junction bases unmatched: 4. CDR3 DNA: TGCAGCGTTGAACCCTGGGGGGGCTCCTACAATGAGCAGTTCTTC. Residues: CSVEPWGGSYNEQFF.

The chain has TRBV2 and TRBJ1-1; the D is unclear. Trimming shortened V by 4 bases and J by 1 base, and 10 bases separated the two germline ends. Germline lookup yields CDR1 SNHLY and CDR2 FYNNEI. CDR3 length equals 14 residues. The CDR3 loop reads CASSVPNENTEAFF. The CDR3 DNA reads as TGTGCCAGCAGTGTCCCGAACGAGAACACTGAAGCTTTCTTT.

This clonotype turned up a few times. The J gene is TRBJ2-2, the V gene TRBV7-9; D call uncertain. The CDR3 sequence is 14 residues long. Looked up from germline, CDR1 is SEHNR and CDR2 is FQNEAQ (reference sequence). Trimming shortened V by 5 bases and J by 5 bases, and 12 bases separated the two germline ends. The CDR3 spells CASSGRLGTGELFF. In nucleotides, the CDR3 is TGTGCCAGCAGCGGAAGACTGGGAACCGGGGAGCTGTTTTTT. The whole variable domain, filled in from reference TRBV7-9 and TRBJ2-2, reads DTGVSQNPRHKITKRGQNVTFRCDPISEHNRLYWYRQTLGQGPEFLTYFQNEAQLEKSRLLSDRFSAERPKGSFSTLEIQRTEQGDSAMYLCASSGRLGTGELFFGEGSRLTVL.

This clonotype has just a few counts. This chain links TRBV5-1 with TRBJ1-3; D gene uncertain. This CDR3 has 16 residues. Germline loops: CDR1 SGHRS, CDR2 YFSETQ. Trimming pared 0 bases from V and 0 bases from J, leaving 10 bases between. The CDR3 sequence is CASSLGLIISGNTIYF. CDR3 nucleotides: TGCGCCAGCAGCTTGGGCCTGATCATCTCTGGAAACACCATATATTTT.

This clonotype occurred a few times. CDR3 sequence (DNA): TGTGCCAGCAGTAAAGGGGGGGGAGCTTTTAACTATGGCTACACCTTC. Residues: CASSKGGGAFNYGYTF. This chain uses TRBV12-3 or TRBV12-4 with TRBJ1-2; D is possibly TRBD1 (6 bases). V was clipped by 5 bases and J by 1 base, with 17 bases between them. This CDR3 contains 16 residues.

This clonotype was recorded a few times. This chain joins TRBV7-8 and TRBJ2-7; D gene uncertain. This CDR3 has 13 amino acids. Per germline, CDR1 SGHVS and CDR2 FQNEAQ. V was pared by 4 bases and J by 2 bases, with 9 bases between. CDR3 nucleotide sequence: TGTGCCAGCAGCTCCGACGGACCCTACGAGCAGTACTTC. Its protein is CASSSDGPYEQYF.

The chain recombines TRBV5-1 with TRBJ2-2, with 8 bases aligning to TRBD2. The V and J ends lost 9 bases and 2 bases, in that order; junction bases with no gene match: 9. The CDR3 consists of 15 residues. Germline V gene data show CDR1 as SGHRS and CDR2 as YFSETQ. The CDR3 DNA follows: TGCGCCACCTCGGGACTAGGGGCTAACACCGGGGAGCTGTTTTTT. This translates into CATSGLGANTGELFF.

The sample holds a few counts of this clonotype. The V call is TRBV7-2, the J call TRBJ2-2; D gene unclear. V dropped 4 bases and J dropped 0 bases, with 12 bases sitting between them. Germline CDR1 is SGHTA and CDR2 is FQGNSA. There are 16 residues in the CDR3. The CDR3: CASSSYTSTNTGELFF. The CDR3 DNA sequence: TGTGCCAGCAGCTCATACACTTCGACGAACACCGGGGAGCTGTTTTTT. Full variable domain (rest looked up from reference TRBV7-2 and TRBJ2-2): GAGVSQSPSNKVTEKGKDVELRCDPISGHTALYWYRQSLGQGLEFLIYFQGNSAPDKSGLPSDRFSAERTGGSVSTLTIQRTQQEDSAVYLCASSSYTSTNTGELFFGEGSRLTVL.

The genes are TRBV12-3 or TRBV12-4 and TRBJ2-6; the match to TRBD1 covers 7 bases. The CDR3 contains 15 residues. The junction had 2 bases not matched to a gene; V was cut back by 6 bases and J by 0 bases. CDR3 nucleotide sequence: TGTGCCAGCAGGAGACAGGGCTCTGGGGCCAACGTCCTGACTTTC. This sequence encodes CASRRQGSGANVLTF.

This clonotype showed up just a few times. The chain is built from TRBV5-1 and TRBJ2-5; the D call may be TRBD1 or TRBD2 (7 bases each). Germline V lookup: CDR1 SGHRS, CDR2 YFSETQ. The CDR3 consists of 15 residues. V lost 4 bases to trimming and J lost 1 base, with 14 bases between them. CDR3 sequence: CASSRGGQRQETQYF. The CDR3 region has the DNA TGCGCCAGCAGCAGGGGGGGACAGCGCCAAGAGACCCAGTACTTC.

This clonotype was picked up one time. The rearrangement uses TRBV3-1 and TRBJ2-1; D gene uncertain. CDR3 length: 16 amino acids. The V end was cut by 1 base, the J end by 4 bases, with 14 bases between. Per germline, CDR1 LGHDT and CDR2 YNNKEL (reference sequence). CDR3 in DNA: TGTGCCAGCAGCCAAGTGTGGATTCAGGAATACAATGAGCAGTTCTTC. This encodes CASSQVWIQEYNEQFF.

The genes are TRBV7-2 and TRBJ2-3, with D tentatively TRBD2 (6 bases). CDR3 length equals 16 residues. V was shortened by 5 bases and J by 2 bases, with 17 bases between the two germline ends. Germline CDR1 and CDR2: SGHTA and FQGNSA. The chain's CDR3 is CASSLGYSGLTDTQYF. DNA of the CDR3: TGTGCCAGCAGCCTGGGGTACTCGGGACTCACAGATACGCAGTATTTT. Drawing the rest from reference TRBV7-2 and TRBJ2-3, the complete variable domain is GAGVSQSPSNKVTEKGKDVELRCDPISGHTALYWYRQSLGQGLEFLIYFQGNSAPDKSGLPSDRFSAERTGGSVSTLTIQRTQQEDSAVYLCASSLGYSGLTDTQYFGPGTRLTVL.